The sequence of this T cell receptor beta chain was determined in a study of identical twins. Findings of the study overall: There is a chance that invariant MAIT and iNKT cells partially muddied zero-insertion analyses.

Remarks on this clonotype: Its target is not known.

Trimming removed 1 base from V and 11 bases from J, with 11 bases in between. This CDR3 is built from 12 residues. The germline V gene has CDR1 SGHAT and CDR2 FQNNGV. The cDNA had a unique molecular identifier and a template-switch universal primer site. Each CDR3 protein gets one entry after TCRdb re-called the 5' RACE reads with MiXCR. The table includes 1.5 million to 2 million distinct CDR3 sequences, around a third detected once. The origin of this receptor is a newborn girl in good health. The sample consisted of cord blood. The chain uses TRBV11-2 and TRBJ2-5; D unresolved. The CDR3 here is CASSLGSPKQYF. The CDR3 DNA is TGTGCCAGCAGCTTAGGATCACCGAAGCAGTACTTC.